This passage covers 32 T cell receptor beta chains from one sample sequenced in a study of a mutant IDH1 vaccine in newly diagnosed glioma. These receptors lack a known antigen. TCRdb's copy holds only in-frame clones and misses some; the assay was immunoSEQ multiplex PCR. The data show about 46,000 clones, 84% seen once. This sample's time point: week 47, end of study. What each vaccine dose contained was 300 ug of mutant IDH1 20-mer peptide, accompanied by topical imiquimod. The material sequenced was PBMCs, taken from a glioma patient whose treatment included an IDH1 peptide vaccine. These receptors all come from a woman aged 25 to 39 with glioma. Some clones in this sample may be carry-over from other donors' samples.

This sequence joins TRBV6-6 and TRBJ2-2, with 10 positions matching TRBD2. The junction had 1 base not matched to a gene; V was cut back by 5 bases and J by 1 base. Per the germline V gene, CDR1 is MNHNY and CDR2 is SVGAGI (reference sequence). This CDR3 comprises 15 residues. In DNA form, the CDR3 reads TGTGCCAGCAGTCGGACTAGCGGGAACACCGGGGAGCTGTTTTTT. It encodes CASSRTSGNTGELFF.

The chain is built from TRBV7-3 and TRBJ1-1; TRBD1 is a possible D gene (5 bases). Germline CDR1 SGHTA, CDR2 FQGTGA. The ends were cut back, 1 base at V and 6 bases at J, with 9 bases in the middle. The CDR3 spans 13 residues. CDR3 amino acids: CASSLNGAAEAFF. CDR3 sequence (DNA): TGTGCCAGCAGCTTAAATGGGGCAGCTGAAGCTTTCTTT.

The sample holds one count of this clone. The rearrangement links TRBV19 to TRBJ2-3; D might be TRBD1 (5 bases). CDR1 is LNHDA, CDR2 SQIVND, per germline (reference sequence). This CDR3 spans 15 amino acids. V was trimmed by 1 base and J by 3 bases, leaving 11 bases between them. CDR3 coding DNA: TGTGCCAGTAGTATAGGGGGCGATCGGACAGATACGCAGTATTTT. It codes for CASSIGGDRTDTQYF.

The chain couples TRBV10-3 to TRBJ2-7; D is perhaps TRBD1 (8 bases). V shed 6 bases and J shed 3 bases, with 15 bases lying between them. CDR3 size: 14 residues. Per germline, CDR1 ENHRY and CDR2 SYGVKD. CDR3 sequence (DNA): TGTGCCATCAGCCCGACAGGGGAGGGCTACGAGCAGTACTTC. Encoded protein: CAISPTGEGYEQYF.

This chain links TRBV14 with TRBJ1-3; no clear D. This CDR3 is built from 13 residues. V shed 1 base and J shed 8 bases, with 9 bases lying between them. Per germline, CDR1 SGHDN and CDR2 FVKESK. CDR3 in amino acids: CASSQVPADTIYF. CDR3 coding DNA: TGTGCCAGCAGCCAAGTTCCGGCGGACACCATATATTTT.

The chain couples TRBV5-6 to TRBJ2-4, with 8 bases that match TRBD2. The J segment lost 7 bases and the V segment lost 4 bases, leaving 10 bases of the junction unmatched. This CDR3 has 15 residues. The germline CDR1 and CDR2 sequences are SGHDT and YYEEEE. Here the CDR3 DNA reads TGTGCCAGCAGCGCTTGGCGGGGGGCAGGCAACATTCAGTACTTC. It yields the protein CASSAWRGAGNIQYF.

The chain joins TRBV7-7 to TRBJ1-1; D is unclear. The CDR3 contains 18 residues. Germline V gene lookup returns CDR1 SSHAT and CDR2 FNYEAQ (reference sequence). Written as DNA, the CDR3 is TGTGCTAGCCCCCCCCGGGTCGCCCTTAGGGTCTCGAACACTGAAGCTTTCTTT. Protein sequence: CASPPRVALRVSNTEAFF.

This chain joins TRBV9 and TRBJ2-7; 8 positions match TRBD1. V lost 3 bases and J lost 9; bases outside the gene matches: 14. The CDR3 spans 15 residues. Germline V gene data show CDR1 as SGDLS and CDR2 as YYNGEE. The CDR3 spells CASSDGPGGFSGQYF. The CDR3 region has the DNA TGTGCCAGCAGCGATGGCCCAGGGGGCTTCTCAGGGCAGTACTTC.

This chain connects TRBV29-1 to TRBJ2-3, with no clear D. Trimming stripped 4 bases from V and 2 bases from J, with 13 bases between. The CDR3 consists of 14 residues. Germline CDR1 and CDR2: SQVTM and ANQGSEA. For the CDR3, the DNA is TGCAGCGTTGTCAGGCTGGTGATCACAGATACGCAGTATTTT. Amino acids: CSVVRLVITDTQYF.

The CDR3: CASSGSPGTREAFF. In DNA, the CDR3 is TGTGCCAGCAGCGGAAGTCCCGGGACAAGGGAAGCTTTCTTT. The J gene is TRBJ1-1, the V gene TRBV4-2; the D gene is possibly TRBD1 (6 bases). Between the trimmed V and J ends, which lost 5 bases and 8 bases, there was a span of 18 bases. Germline V gene lookup returns CDR1 LGHNA and CDR2 YNFKEQ. The CDR3 is 14 residues long.

The chain combines TRBV6-5 with TRBJ2-1, with TRBD2 matching over 8 bases. Trimming cost V 6 bases and J 7 bases; bases outside gene matches: 8. The CDR3 is made up of 14 amino acids. The germline CDR1 and CDR2 sequences are MNHEY and SVGAGI. CDR3 in amino acids: CASREAGVVNEQFF. CDR3 sequence (DNA): TGTGCCAGCAGGGAAGCGGGAGTTGTAAATGAGCAGTTCTTC.

V is TRBV11-2 and J is TRBJ2-7; tentative D call: TRBD2 (7 bases). CDR1 and CDR2 (germline): SGHAT, FQNNGV. The V end was cut by 3 bases, the J end by 4 bases, with 16 bases between. CDR3 length: 15 residues. CDR3 bases: TGTGCCAGCAGCTTTGGGGGGGCCATCGCGTACGAGCAGTACTTC. This sequence encodes CASSFGGAIAYEQYF. The variable domain in full, completed from reference TRBV11-2 and TRBJ2-7, reads EAGVAQSPRYKIIEKRQSVAFWCNPISGHATLYWYQQILGQGPKLLIQFQNNGVVDDSQLPKDRFSAERLKGVDSTLKIQPAKLEDSAVYLCASSFGGAIAYEQYFGPGTRLTVT.

This clone was observed a handful of times. The chain joins TRBV4-1 to TRBJ1-4; tentatively, D is TRBD1 (5 bases). From germline, CDR1 is MGHRA and CDR2 YSYEKL. The CDR3 contains 14 residues. The V gene lost 0 bases and the J gene lost 7 bases, with 9 bases spanning the gap. The CDR3 loop is CASSQEERGEKLFF. In DNA, the CDR3 is TGCGCCAGCAGCCAAGAGGAAAGGGGTGAAAAACTGTTTTTT.

This chain links TRBV7-9 with TRBJ1-4, with 8 bases fitting TRBD1. The CDR3 has 16 amino acids. The germline gives CDR1 SEHNR, CDR2 FQNEAQ (reference sequence). J gave up 4 bases and V 5 bases, and 9 bases lay outside the gene matches. The chain's CDR3 is CASSPKGQAVNEKLFF. CDR3 nucleotides: TGTGCCAGCAGCCCAAAGGGACAGGCGGTTAATGAAAAACTGTTTTTT.

CDR3 sequence (DNA): TGTGCCAGCATGTCCAGGGGCGCAAGTGGTAACGGCTACACCTTC. Translation: CASMSRGASGNGYTF. J is TRBJ1-2 and V is TRBV5-6; possible D gene TRBD1, 6 bases. V was cut by 6 bases and J by 8 bases, with 23 bases left in between. This CDR3 has 15 residues. Germline V gene sequence: CDR1 SGHDT, CDR2 YYEEEE.

The chain links TRBV5-4 to TRBJ2-2; no firm D call. The germline V gene encodes CDR1 SGHNT and CDR2 YYREEE (reference sequence). Deletions cut 4 bases from V and 5 bases from J, with 15 bases between. The CDR3 is 15 residues long. CDR3 nucleotides: TGTGCCAGCAGCCTCAGACGCTCGAGGACCGGGGAGCTGTTTTTT. Amino acid sequence: CASSLRRSRTGELFF. Combining the CDR3 with reference TRBV5-4 and TRBJ2-2 gives the whole variable domain ETGVTQSPTHLIKTRGQQVTLRCSSQSGHNTVSWYQQALGQGPQFIFQYYREEENGRGNFPPRFSGLQFPNYSSELNVNALELDDSALYLCASSLRRSRTGELFFGEGSRLTVL.

This chain uses TRBV7-9 with TRBJ1-1; 8 bases agree with TRBD1. Trimming took 1 base from V and 11 from J; bases not matched to a gene: 12. Germline V CDR1 and CDR2: SEHNR, FQNEAQ (reference sequence). This CDR3 has 15 amino acids. CDR3 protein: CASSLGDRLLSGAFF. Written as DNA, the CDR3 is TGTGCCAGCAGCTTAGGGGACAGGCTCCTATCGGGGGCTTTCTTT. Based on the CDR3 plus reference TRBV7-9 and TRBJ1-1, the full variable domain is DTGVSQNPRHKITKRGQNVTFRCDPISEHNRLYWYRQTLGQGPEFLTYFQNEAQLEKSRLLSDRFSAERPKGSFSTLEIQRTEQGDSAMYLCASSLGDRLLSGAFFGQGTRLTVV.

In its sample, this clone was seen once. The gene calls are TRBV4-1 and TRBJ2-7; 10 bases agree with TRBD1. V dropped 3 bases and J dropped 3; count of bases not matched to a gene: 5. The length of the CDR3 is 15 residues. Germline assignment: CDR1 MGHRA and CDR2 YSYEKL. The CDR3 DNA reads TGCGCCAGCAGCCAGTTGGGACAGGGGTTCTACGAGCAGTACTTC. Protein sequence: CASSQLGQGFYEQYF.

This rearrangement joins TRBV7-9 to TRBJ2-1, with D maybe TRBD1 (5 bases). V was shortened by 6 bases and J by 6 bases, with 9 bases between the two germline ends. CDR3 length equals 12 residues. CDR1 and CDR2 from the germline V gene are SEHNR and FQNEAQ (reference sequence). The CDR3 here is CASSQGRNEQFF. CDR3 coding DNA: TGTGCCAGCAGTCAGGGTCGCAATGAGCAGTTCTTC.

The chain links TRBV4-1 to TRBJ2-7, with TRBD2 as a possible D gene (5 bases). CDR1 is MGHRA, CDR2 YSYEKL, per germline. V gave up 0 bases and J gave up 0 bases, with 12 bases separating them. This CDR3 region has 16 residues. The CDR3 region is CASSQDMAGSSYEQYF. The DNA of the CDR3 is TGCGCCAGCAGCCAAGATATGGCTGGGAGCTCCTACGAGCAGTACTTC.

This chain connects TRBV6-1 to TRBJ1-5, with TRBD1 as a possible D gene (6 bases). Per the germline V gene, CDR1 is MNHNS and CDR2 is SASEGT. CDR3 size: 16 residues. Trimming left V 3 bases short and J 0 bases short, with 12 bases between. CDR3 amino acids: CASSEGGPYSNQPQHF. In DNA, the CDR3 is TGTGCCAGCAGTGAGGGGGGGCCCTATAGCAATCAGCCCCAGCATTTT.

This chain joins TRBV30 and TRBJ1-1; TRBD1 matches 9 bases. The V segment lost 3 bases and the J segment 11 bases; nucleotides outside the gene matches: 7. This CDR3 contains 12 residues. Germline V gene sequence: CDR1 GTSNPN, CDR2 SVGIG (reference sequence). CDR3 in amino acids: CAWSRDREWAFF. In DNA form, the CDR3 reads TGTGCCTGGAGCCGGGACAGGGAGTGGGCTTTCTTT.

The chain couples TRBV18 to TRBJ1-5; perhaps TRBD1 as D (6 bases). The CDR3 is made up of 13 amino acids. Trimming left V 4 bases short and J 6 bases short, with 10 bases between. Germline V CDR1 and CDR2: KGHSH, LQKENI. CDR3 sequence (DNA): TGTGCCAGCTCACGGGGGCAGGGTCAGCCCCAGCATTTT. This codes for CASSRGQGQPQHF. Complete variable domain (other parts from reference TRBV18 and TRBJ1-5): NAGVMQNPRHLVRRRGQEARLRCSPMKGHSHVYWYRQLPEEGLKFMVYLQKENIIDESGMPKERFSAEFPKEGPSILRIQQVVRGDSAAYFCASSRGQGQPQHFGDGTRLSIL.

J is TRBJ1-2 and V is TRBV7-9; 8 bases agree with TRBD1. The CDR3 covers 15 residues. Germline values: CDR1 SEHNR, CDR2 FQNEAQ (reference sequence). The V gene end was trimmed by 6 bases and the J gene end by 2 bases; junction bases not matched to a gene: 8. CDR3 region: CASRFGQGLNYGYTF. The CDR3 nucleotides are TGTGCCAGCAGGTTTGGACAGGGATTAAACTATGGCTACACCTTC. The full variable domain, completed using reference TRBV7-9 and TRBJ1-2, is DTGVSQNPRHKITKRGQNVTFRCDPISEHNRLYWYRQTLGQGPEFLTYFQNEAQLEKSRLLSDRFSAERPKGSFSTLEIQRTEQGDSAMYLCASRFGQGLNYGYTFGSGTRLTVV.

J is TRBJ1-1 and V is TRBV5-1; D possibly corresponds to TRBD1 (5 bases). The germline V gene has CDR1 SGHRS and CDR2 YFSETQ. CDR3 length: 13 amino acids. The V and J ends lost 4 bases and 13 bases respectively, with 20 bases between them. The CDR3 is CASSPAAPQGGFF. In DNA, the CDR3 is TGCGCCAGCAGCCCAGCGGCCCCTCAGGGTGGTTTCTTT. The full variable domain, its missing parts supplied by reference TRBV5-1 and TRBJ1-1, is KAGVTQTPRYLIKTRGQQVTLSCSPISGHRSVSWYQQTPGQGLQFLFEYFSETQRNKGNFPGRFSGRQFSNSRSEMNVSTLELGDSALYLCASSPAAPQGGFFGQGTRLTVV.

The chain recombines TRBV9 with TRBJ2-2, with 9 positions matching TRBD1. The V gene end was trimmed by 4 bases and the J gene end by 3 bases; junction bases not matched to a gene: 7. CDR1 SGDLS and CDR2 YYNGEE come from the germline V gene. The CDR3 contains 16 residues. In nucleotides, the CDR3 is TGTGCCAGCAGCTCCCGGACAGGGGCCGACACCGGGGAGCTGTTTTTT. Amino acids: CASSSRTGADTGELFF.

The chain links TRBV27 to TRBJ1-1; 8 nucleotides align to TRBD1. The CDR3 spans 13 residues. Losses at the gene ends were 3 bases for V and 5 bases for J; bases not matched to a gene: 2. CDR1 and CDR2 (germline): MNHEY, SMNVEV (reference sequence). The DNA for the CDR3 is TGTGCCAGCAGTTTCACAGGGGGGACTGAAGCTTTCTTT. Amino acid sequence: CASSFTGGTEAFF.

The chain links TRBV6-7 to TRBJ1-1; 7 positions match TRBD1. TRBV6-7 qualifies as an ORF whose function is uncertain. This CDR3 contains 14 residues. J lost 3 bases, V lost 5 bases, and 6 bases had no gene match. The CDR3 nucleotides are TGTGCCAGCAGTACAGGGGAAGTGGACACTGAAGCTTTCTTT. Its protein product is CASSTGEVDTEAFF.

The V call is TRBV7-6, the J call TRBJ1-4; D gene uncertain. The CDR3 loop spans 16 amino acids. V lost 1 base and J lost 0, with 9 bases in between. CDR1 and CDR2 from the germline V gene are SGHVS and FNYEAQ. The CDR3 protein is CASSLDGDATNEKLFF. In DNA form, the CDR3 reads TGTGCCAGCAGCTTAGATGGGGATGCAACTAATGAAAAACTGTTTTTT.

The chain combines TRBV4-1 with TRBJ2-1, with 7 bases identical to TRBD2. The J segment lost 7 bases and the V segment lost 5 bases, leaving 5 bases of the junction unmatched. CDR1 and CDR2 (germline): MGHRA, YSYEKL. The CDR3 extends over 13 amino acids. The CDR3 loop is CASSWAGGNEQFF. The DNA for the CDR3 is TGCGCCAGCAGCTGGGCCGGGGGGAATGAGCAGTTCTTC.

This sequence joins TRBV28 and TRBJ2-4, with a tentative D call TRBD2 (6 bases). V shed 5 bases and J shed 7 bases, with 15 bases lying between them. Germline CDR1 is MDHEN and CDR2 is SYDVKM. This CDR3 is built from 14 residues. The chain's CDR3 is CASSPPGGNNIQYF. The CDR3 DNA follows: TGTGCCAGCAGTCCTCCTGGAGGGAATAACATTCAGTACTTC.

This chain links TRBV6-6 with TRBJ2-3; possible D gene TRBD1, 6 bases. Germline lookup yields CDR1 MNHNY and CDR2 SVGAGI (reference sequence). The CDR3 has 16 amino acids. Deletions cut 7 bases from V and 3 bases from J, with 20 bases between. The chain's CDR3 is CASILFDVQGTDTQYF. Here the CDR3 DNA reads TGTGCCAGCATCCTATTCGATGTTCAGGGGACAGATACGCAGTATTTT.